This T cell receptor beta chain comes out of a study of radiotherapy plus CTLA-4 blockade in lung cancer. Across the study: About 20% of patients responded objectively, and roughly 31% achieved disease control.

Focal radiation was given together with CTLA-4 blockade (ipilimumab) to patients with chemo-refractory metastatic non-small-cell lung cancer. Study results and limitations: Early blood T cell clone changes and increased post-radiation serum interferon-beta were reportedly the strongest response predictors. An expansion of tumor-derived TCR clones occurred in blood after radiotherapy plus ipilimumab.

Clones were read by immunoSEQ multiplex PCR, and TCRdb kept only the in-frame ones, dropping some. Of about 48,000 clones in the sample, 82% were seen once. The V gene's germline CDR1 is SGHKS and CDR2 YYEKEE (reference sequence). V lost 0 bases and J 1 base, leaving 16 bases between the germline ends. This CDR3 is 17 amino acids long. A word on this clone: No antigen is known for it.

This rearrangement joins TRBV5-5 to TRBJ1-2; unclear D gene. This receptor was taken from a human donor with non-small cell lung cancer who had stable disease on radiotherapy plus ipilimumab. The sequencing here drew on peripheral blood, taken from a patient treated with radiotherapy plus ipilimumab. The CDR3 DNA follows: TGTGCCAGCAGCTTGGCCCCCCTTTCCGGGGATAACTATGGCTACACCTTC. This encodes CASSLAPLSGDNYGYTF.